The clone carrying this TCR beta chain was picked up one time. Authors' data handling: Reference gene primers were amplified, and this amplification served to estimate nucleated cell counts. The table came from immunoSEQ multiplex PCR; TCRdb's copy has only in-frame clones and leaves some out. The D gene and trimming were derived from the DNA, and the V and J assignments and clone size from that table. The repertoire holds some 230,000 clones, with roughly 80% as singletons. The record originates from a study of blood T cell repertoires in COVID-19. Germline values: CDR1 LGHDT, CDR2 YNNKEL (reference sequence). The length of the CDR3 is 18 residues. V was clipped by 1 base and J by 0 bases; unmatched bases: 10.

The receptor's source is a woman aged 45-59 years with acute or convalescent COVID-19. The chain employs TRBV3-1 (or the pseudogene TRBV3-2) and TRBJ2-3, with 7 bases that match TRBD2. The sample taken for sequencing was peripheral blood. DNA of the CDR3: TGTGCCAGCAGCCAAGTTGCGAGGGTGGGGGGGAGCACAGATACGCAGTATTTT. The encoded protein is CASSQVARVGGSTDTQYF.